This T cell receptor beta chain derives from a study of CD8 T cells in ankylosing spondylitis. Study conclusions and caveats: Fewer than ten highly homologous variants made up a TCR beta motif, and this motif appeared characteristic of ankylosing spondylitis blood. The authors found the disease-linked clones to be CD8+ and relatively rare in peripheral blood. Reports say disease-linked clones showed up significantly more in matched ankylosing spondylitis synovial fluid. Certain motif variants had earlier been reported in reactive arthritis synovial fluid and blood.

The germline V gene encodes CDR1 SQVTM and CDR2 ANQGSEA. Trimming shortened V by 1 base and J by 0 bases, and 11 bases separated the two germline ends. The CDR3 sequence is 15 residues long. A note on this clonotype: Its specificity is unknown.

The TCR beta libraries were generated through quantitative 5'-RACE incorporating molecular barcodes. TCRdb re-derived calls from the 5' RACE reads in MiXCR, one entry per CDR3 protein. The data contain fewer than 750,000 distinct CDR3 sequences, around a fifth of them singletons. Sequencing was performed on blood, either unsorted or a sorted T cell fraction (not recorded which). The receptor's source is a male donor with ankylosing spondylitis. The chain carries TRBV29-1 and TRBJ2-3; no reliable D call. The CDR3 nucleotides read TGCAGCGTTGAAGGCACGGTCTCTAGCACAGATACGCAGTATTTT. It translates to CSVEGTVSSTDTQYF.